The entry that follows covers one T cell receptor (beta chain) sequence. The specificity of this receptor is unknown. Nothing much larger sits one base from this clone, and base qualities are not available. TCRbeta CDR3 regions were amplified from genomic DNA by means of the immunoSEQ Assay, a bias-controlled multiplex PCR. The published analysis was carried out like this. The number of nucleated cells in each sample was estimated by amplification of reference gene primers within the assay. To quantify the absolute abundance of each unique TCRbeta CDR3 rearrangement, sequence reads were collapsed and filtered. Productive Simpson clonality was computed per sample as the square root of Simpson's diversity index over productive rearrangements. TCRdb stores this immuneACCESS table with in-frame sequences only. Part of the clones is absent; in the studies checked, under half of the shortfall reflects unresolved V genes, and no reason is known for the rest. V and J calls and clone size are as listed in that table; D and trimming were resolved from the DNA. The sample yields roughly 100,000 clones; around 81% were counted once. The ten largest clones represent approximately 4% of the sample.

The sample belongs to a study of blood T cell repertoires in COVID-19 (dated by TCRdb to 2018 to 2020). Background for the entire study: Samples from collaborators originated in the United States, Italy and Spain and spanned both the acute and convalescent phases of COVID-19. The material from the prospective study consisted of cDNA or gDNA derived from T cells, B-cell-depleted T cells, or PBMCs. Deeply sampled blood TCRbeta repertoires from subjects exposed to, actively infected with, or recovered from COVID-19 were included in the dataset. The repertoires were released in a freely available public database intended as a resource for research on the immune response to SARS-CoV-2. Samples were obtained from the ongoing ImmuneRACE study (first 160 participants) and from 1,254 subjects provided by 6 global collaborators. The sample metadata nearly always contained a de-identified subject ID, COVID-19 status, age in years and sex. HLA class I and class II types, where available, came from metadata supplied by the sample provider rather than from assay-based typing.

The full study reports these points: Clinical and demographic metadata were provided uncurated, with the amount varying by source and participant.

Collaborating institutions collected whole blood in K2EDTA tubes following their own protocols. For TCRbeta analysis, collaborators shipped samples in one of three forms: frozen whole blood, isolated PBMCs, or DNA extracted from either of those sample types. CDR1 and CDR2 are drawn from the germline V gene: SGHRS, YFSETQ. The CDR3 numbers 14 residues from cysteine through phenylalanine. Just CDR3 DNA is preserved here, 42 bases in frame from base 1. V drops 4 bases and J drops 0 bases, leaving 10 bases in between. The chain is assembled from TRBV5-1 and TRBJ2-5; confidence is insufficient to name the D gene. The sample comprised peripheral blood. The sequence derives from a man aged 60 to 69 with acute or convalescent COVID-19. The DNA reads TGCGCCAGCAGCGTGCTCGACTACCAAGAGACCCAGTACTTC. Its product reads: CASSVLDYQETQYF.